This T cell receptor beta chain derives from a study of CD4 T cells in relation to SARS-CoV-2 and coronaviruses. Study summary: Negative control cultures got HIV-1 Nef peptides or no peptide.

CD4+ T cells from unexposed donors were obtained before the COVID-19 pandemic (2011-2018). CD4+ T cells were isolated from the cells after nine to eleven days of culture. Germline CDR1 and CDR2: SSHAT and FNYEAQ (reference sequence). V was pared by 2 bases and J by 6 bases, with 6 bases of the junction left unmatched. The CDR3 consists of 15 residues. This clone was counted a few times. Its cognate antigen is unknown. TCRdb's table, derived via immunoSEQ multiplex PCR, lists solely in-frame clones and lacks some. The table lists about 22,000 clones, about 80% of them singletons. The sequencing input was CD4+ T cells from PBMCs, cultured in vitro. The V and J genes are TRBV7-7 and TRBJ2-2, with 7 bases fitting TRBD2. This TCR was sampled from a human donor in good health. CDR3 coding DNA: TGTGCCAGCAGCTTATTGGCGGGAGACTCCGGGGAGCTGTTTTTT. Amino acids: CASSLLAGDSGELFF.